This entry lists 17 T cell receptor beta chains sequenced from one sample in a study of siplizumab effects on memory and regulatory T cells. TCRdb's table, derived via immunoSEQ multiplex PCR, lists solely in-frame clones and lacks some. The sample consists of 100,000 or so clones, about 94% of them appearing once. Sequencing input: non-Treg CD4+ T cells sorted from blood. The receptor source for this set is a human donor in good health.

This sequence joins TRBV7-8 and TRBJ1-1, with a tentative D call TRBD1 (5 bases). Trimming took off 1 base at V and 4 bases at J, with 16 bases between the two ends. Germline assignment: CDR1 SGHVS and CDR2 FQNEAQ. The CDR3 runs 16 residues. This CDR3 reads CASSLETWGDRTEAFF. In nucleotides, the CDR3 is TGTGCCAGCAGCTTAGAAACCTGGGGGGATCGCACTGAAGCTTTCTTT. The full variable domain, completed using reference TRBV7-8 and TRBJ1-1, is GAGVSQSPRYKVAKRGQDVALRCDPISGHVSLFWYQQALGQGPEFLTYFQNEAQLDKSGLPSDRFFAERPEGSVSTLKIQRTQQEDSAVYLCASSLETWGDRTEAFFGQGTRLTVV.

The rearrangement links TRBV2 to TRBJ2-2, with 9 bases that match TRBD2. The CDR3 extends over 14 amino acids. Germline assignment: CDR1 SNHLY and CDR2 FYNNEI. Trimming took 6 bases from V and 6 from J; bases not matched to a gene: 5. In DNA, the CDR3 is TGTGCCAGCAGGATGACTAGCGGCGCCGGGGAGCTGTTTTTT. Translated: CASRMTSGAGELFF.

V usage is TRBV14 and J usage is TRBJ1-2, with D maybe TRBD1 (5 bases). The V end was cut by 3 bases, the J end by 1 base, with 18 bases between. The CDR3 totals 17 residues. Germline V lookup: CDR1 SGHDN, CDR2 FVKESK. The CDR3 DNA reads TGTGCCAGCAGCCACGGACAAGGATGGGATTATAACTATGGCTACACCTTC. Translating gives CASSHGQGWDYNYGYTF.

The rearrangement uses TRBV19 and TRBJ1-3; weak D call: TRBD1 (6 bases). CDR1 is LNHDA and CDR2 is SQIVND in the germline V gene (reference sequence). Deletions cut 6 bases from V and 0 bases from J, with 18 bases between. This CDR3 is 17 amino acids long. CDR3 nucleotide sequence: TGTGCCAGTAGGAACTTCAGGGGTCTCGGCTCTGGAAACACCATATATTTT. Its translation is CASRNFRGLGSGNTIYF.

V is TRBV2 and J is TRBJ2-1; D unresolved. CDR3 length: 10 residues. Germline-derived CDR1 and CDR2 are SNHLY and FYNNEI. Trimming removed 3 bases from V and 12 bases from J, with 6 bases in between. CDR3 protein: CASSEGWQFF. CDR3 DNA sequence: TGTGCCAGCAGTGAGGGATGGCAGTTCTTC.

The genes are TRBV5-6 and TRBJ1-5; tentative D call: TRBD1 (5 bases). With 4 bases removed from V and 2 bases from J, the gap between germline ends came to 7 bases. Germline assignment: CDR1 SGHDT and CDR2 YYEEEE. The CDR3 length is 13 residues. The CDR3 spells CASSVGGNQPQHF. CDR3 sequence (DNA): TGTGCCAGCAGCGTGGGGGGCAATCAGCCCCAGCATTTT.

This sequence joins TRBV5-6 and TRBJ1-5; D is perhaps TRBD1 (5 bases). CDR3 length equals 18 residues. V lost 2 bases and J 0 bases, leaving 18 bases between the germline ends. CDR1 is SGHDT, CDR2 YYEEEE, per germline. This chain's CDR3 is CASSFGRVAGYSNQPQHF. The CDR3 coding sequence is TGTGCCAGCAGCTTTGGCAGGGTGGCGGGATATAGCAATCAGCCCCAGCATTTT. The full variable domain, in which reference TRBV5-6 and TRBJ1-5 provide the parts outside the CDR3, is DAGVTQSPTHLIKTRGQQVTLRCSPKSGHDTVSWYQQALGQGPQFIFQYYEEEERQRGNFPDRFSGHQFPNYSSELNVNALLLGDSALYLCASSFGRVAGYSNQPQHFGDGTRLSIL.

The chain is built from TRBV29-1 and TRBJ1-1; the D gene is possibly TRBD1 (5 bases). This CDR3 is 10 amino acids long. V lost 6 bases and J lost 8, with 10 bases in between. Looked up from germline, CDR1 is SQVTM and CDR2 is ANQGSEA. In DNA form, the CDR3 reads TGCAGCGTCACAGGTGCCGAAGCTTTCTTT. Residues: CSVTGAEAFF.

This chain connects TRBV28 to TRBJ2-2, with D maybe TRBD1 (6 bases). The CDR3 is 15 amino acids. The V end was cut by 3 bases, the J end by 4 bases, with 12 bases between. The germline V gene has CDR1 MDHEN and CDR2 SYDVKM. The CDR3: CASSFLGAGTGELFF. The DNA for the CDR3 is TGTGCCAGCAGTTTCTTGGGGGCGGGCACCGGGGAGCTGTTTTTT.

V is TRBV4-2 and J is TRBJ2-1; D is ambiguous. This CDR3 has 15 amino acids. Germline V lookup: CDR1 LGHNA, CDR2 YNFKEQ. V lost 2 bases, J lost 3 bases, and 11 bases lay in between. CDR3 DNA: TGTGCCAGCAGCCAAAGTACAAGAGACTACAATGAGCAGTTCTTC. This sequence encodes CASSQSTRDYNEQFF.

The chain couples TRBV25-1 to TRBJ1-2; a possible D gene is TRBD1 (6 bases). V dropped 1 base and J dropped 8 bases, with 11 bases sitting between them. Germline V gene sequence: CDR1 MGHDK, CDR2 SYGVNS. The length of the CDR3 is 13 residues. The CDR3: CASSEWGRGGYTF. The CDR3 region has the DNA TGTGCCAGCAGTGAATGGGGGCGAGGAGGCTACACCTTC.

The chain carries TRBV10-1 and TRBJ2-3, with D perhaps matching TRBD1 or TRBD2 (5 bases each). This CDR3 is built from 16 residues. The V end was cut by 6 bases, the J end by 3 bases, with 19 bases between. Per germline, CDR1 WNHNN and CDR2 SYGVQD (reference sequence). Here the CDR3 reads CASSLSGPSGTDTQYF. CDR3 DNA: TGCGCCAGCAGCTTATCGGGACCATCGGGGACAGATACGCAGTATTTT.

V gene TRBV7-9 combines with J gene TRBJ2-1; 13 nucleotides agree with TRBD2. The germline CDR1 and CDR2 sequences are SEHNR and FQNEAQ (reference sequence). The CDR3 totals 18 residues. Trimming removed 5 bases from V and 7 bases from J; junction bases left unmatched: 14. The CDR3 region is CASSLVPGLAGARNEQFF. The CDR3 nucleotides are TGTGCCAGCAGCCTAGTCCCCGGACTAGCGGGAGCGAGGAATGAGCAGTTCTTC.

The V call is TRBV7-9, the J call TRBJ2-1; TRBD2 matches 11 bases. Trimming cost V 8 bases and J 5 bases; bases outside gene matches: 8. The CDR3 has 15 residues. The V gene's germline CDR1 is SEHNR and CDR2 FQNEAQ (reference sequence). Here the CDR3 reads CASVLGTSGDNEQFF. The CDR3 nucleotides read TGTGCCAGCGTTCTCGGGACTAGCGGTGACAATGAGCAGTTCTTC.

CDR3 residues: CASRRSGGYYEQYF. The CDR3 DNA follows: TGTGCCAGCAGGCGATCAGGGGGTTACTACGAGCAGTACTTC. The chain joins TRBV7-9 to TRBJ2-7, with TRBD1 identical over 7 bases. V lost 6 bases to trimming and J lost 3 bases; unmatched junction nucleotides: 8. The length of the CDR3 is 14 residues. Looked up from germline, CDR1 is SEHNR and CDR2 is FQNEAQ (reference sequence).

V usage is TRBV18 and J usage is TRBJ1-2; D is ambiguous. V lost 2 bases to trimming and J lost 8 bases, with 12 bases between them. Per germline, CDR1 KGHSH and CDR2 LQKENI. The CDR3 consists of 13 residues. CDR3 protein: CASSPATRSGYTF. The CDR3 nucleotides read TGTGCCAGCTCACCAGCCACTCGGTCCGGCTACACCTTC.

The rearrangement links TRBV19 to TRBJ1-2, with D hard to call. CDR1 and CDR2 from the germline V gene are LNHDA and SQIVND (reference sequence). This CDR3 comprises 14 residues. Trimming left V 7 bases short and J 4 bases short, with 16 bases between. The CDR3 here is CASTNNRGSYGYTF. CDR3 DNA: TGTGCCAGTACCAATAACCGGGGTAGCTATGGCTACACCTTC.